These T cell receptor beta chains were read from a single sample in a study. MiXCR, applied by TCRdb to the RT-PCR reads, yields one record per CDR3 protein. Of approximately 720,000 distinct CDR3 sequences listed, approximately 15% were seen once; the top ten hold around 3.3%. The sequencing input was memory CD4+ T cells from blood. The source is a female donor in good health, serving as a healthy control. Each CDR3 is given with its conserved first and last residue.

v_call cdr3_aa
TRBV7-9 CASRTTGTGEAFF
TRBV2 CASNPVQGAYQPQHF
TRBV5-1 CASSLWGGEDNEQFF
TRBV2 CASRMTGSYEQYF
TRBV6-1 CASRVGTEYNEQFF
TRBV29-1 CSYIPGTSSTDTQYF
TRBV6-5 CASSRKTGSNQPQHF
TRBV24-1 CATSDPQTGLGGYTF
TRBV20-1 CSARDRTSGQETQYF
TRBV12-3/TRBV12-4 CASSYIIPMSTNYGYTF
TRBV7-9 CASSLGGGYNEQYF
TRBV12-3/TRBV12-4 CASSPAGPVDTQYF
TRBV20-1 CSAIRGAGYGYTF
TRBV20-1 CSARDTARWETQYF
TRBV20-1 CSARLGQARYEQYF
TRBV27 CASRPRAIATNEKLFF